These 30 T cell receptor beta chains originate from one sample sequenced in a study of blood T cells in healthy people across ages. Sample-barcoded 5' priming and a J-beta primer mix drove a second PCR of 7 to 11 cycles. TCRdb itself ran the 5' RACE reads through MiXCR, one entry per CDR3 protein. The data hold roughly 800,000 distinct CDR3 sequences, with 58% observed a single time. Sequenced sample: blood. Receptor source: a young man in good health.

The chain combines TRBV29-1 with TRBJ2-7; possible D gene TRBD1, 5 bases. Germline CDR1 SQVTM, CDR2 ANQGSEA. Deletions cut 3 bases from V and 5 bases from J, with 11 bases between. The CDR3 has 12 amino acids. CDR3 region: CSVDSQGDEQYF. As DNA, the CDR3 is TGCAGCGTTGACTCCCAGGGTGACGAGCAGTACTTC.

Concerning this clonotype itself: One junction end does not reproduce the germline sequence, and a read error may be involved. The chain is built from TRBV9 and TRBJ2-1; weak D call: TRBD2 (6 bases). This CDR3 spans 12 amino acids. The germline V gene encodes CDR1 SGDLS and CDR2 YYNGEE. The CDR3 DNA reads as TGTGCCAGTAGCGTAGGAGGGCCTCGGCAGTTCTTC. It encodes CASSVGGPRQFF. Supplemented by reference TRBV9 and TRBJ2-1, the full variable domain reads DSGVTQTPKHLITATGQRVTLRCSPRSGDLSVYWYQQSLDQGLQFLIQYYNGEERAKGNILERFSAQQFPDLHSELNLSSLELGDSALYFCASSVGGPRQFFGPGTRLTVL.

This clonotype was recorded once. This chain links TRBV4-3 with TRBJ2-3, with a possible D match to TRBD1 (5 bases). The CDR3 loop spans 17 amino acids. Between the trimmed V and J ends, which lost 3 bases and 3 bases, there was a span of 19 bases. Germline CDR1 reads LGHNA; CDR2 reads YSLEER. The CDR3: CASSHDLLGAYTDTQYF. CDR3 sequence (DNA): TGCGCCAGCAGCCATGATCTGTTAGGGGCTTATACAGATACGCAGTATTTT.

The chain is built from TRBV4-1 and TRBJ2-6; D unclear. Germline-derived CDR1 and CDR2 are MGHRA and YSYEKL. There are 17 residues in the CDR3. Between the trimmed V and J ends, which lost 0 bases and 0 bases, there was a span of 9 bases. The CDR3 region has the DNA TGCGCCAGCAGCCAAGACCCGGACGGCTCTGGGGCCAACGTCCTGACTTTC. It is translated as CASSQDPDGSGANVLTF.

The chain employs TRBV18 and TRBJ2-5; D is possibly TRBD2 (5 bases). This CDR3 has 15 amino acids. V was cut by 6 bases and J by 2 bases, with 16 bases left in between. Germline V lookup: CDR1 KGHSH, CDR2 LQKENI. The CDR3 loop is CASSDRGWSQETQYF. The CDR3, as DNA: TGTGCCAGCTCGGACCGGGGATGGTCTCAAGAGACCCAGTACTTC.

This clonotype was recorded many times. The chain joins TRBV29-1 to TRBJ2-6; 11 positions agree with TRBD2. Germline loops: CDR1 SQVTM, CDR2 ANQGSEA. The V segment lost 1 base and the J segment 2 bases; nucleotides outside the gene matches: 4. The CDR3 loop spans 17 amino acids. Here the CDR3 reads CSVEGLAGGTGANVLTF. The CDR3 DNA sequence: TGCAGCGTTGAAGGTCTAGCGGGAGGAACTGGGGCCAACGTCCTGACTTTC.

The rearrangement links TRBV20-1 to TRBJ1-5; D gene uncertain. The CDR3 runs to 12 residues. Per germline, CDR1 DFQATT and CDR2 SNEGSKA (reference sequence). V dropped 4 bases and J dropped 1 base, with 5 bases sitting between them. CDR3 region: CSAKNSNQPQHF. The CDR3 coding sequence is TGCAGTGCTAAAAACAGCAATCAGCCCCAGCATTTT.

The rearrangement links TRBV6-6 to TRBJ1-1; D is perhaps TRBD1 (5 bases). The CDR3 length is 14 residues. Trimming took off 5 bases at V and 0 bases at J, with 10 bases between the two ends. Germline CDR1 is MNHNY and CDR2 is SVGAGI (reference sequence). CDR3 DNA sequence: TGTGCCAGCAGTCACGGGGGGATGAACACTGAAGCTTTCTTT. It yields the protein CASSHGGMNTEAFF.

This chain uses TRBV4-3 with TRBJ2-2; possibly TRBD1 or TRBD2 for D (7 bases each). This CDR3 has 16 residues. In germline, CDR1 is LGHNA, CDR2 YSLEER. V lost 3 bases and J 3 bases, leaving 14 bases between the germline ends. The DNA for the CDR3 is TGCGCCAGCAGCCATGGGAGGGGGCAGGACACCGGGGAGCTGTTTTTT. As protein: CASSHGRGQDTGELFF.

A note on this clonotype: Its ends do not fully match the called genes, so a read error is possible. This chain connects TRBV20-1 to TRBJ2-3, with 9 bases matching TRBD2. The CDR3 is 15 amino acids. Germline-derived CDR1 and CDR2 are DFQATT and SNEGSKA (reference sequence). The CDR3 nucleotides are TGCAGTACTAGAAGGAAGCGGGGGGGCACAGATACGCAGTATTTT. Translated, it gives CSTRRKRGGTDTQYF.

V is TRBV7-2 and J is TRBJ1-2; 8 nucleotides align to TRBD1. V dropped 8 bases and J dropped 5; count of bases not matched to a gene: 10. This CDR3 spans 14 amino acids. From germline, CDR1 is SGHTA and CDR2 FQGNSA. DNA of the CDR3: TGTGCCAGCGGACTTTGGGACAGGCGTTATGGCTACACCTTC. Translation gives CASGLWDRRYGYTF.

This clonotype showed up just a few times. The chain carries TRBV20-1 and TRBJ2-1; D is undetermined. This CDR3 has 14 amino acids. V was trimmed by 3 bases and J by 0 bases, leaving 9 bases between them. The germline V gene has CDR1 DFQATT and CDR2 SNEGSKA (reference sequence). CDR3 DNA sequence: TGCAGTGCTAGTGGGTCGGACTCCTACAATGAGCAGTTCTTC. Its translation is CSASGSDSYNEQFF.

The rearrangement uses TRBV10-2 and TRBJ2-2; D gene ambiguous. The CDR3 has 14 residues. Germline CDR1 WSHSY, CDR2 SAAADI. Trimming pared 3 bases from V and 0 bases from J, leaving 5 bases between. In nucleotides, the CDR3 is TGCGCCAGCAGTGAACGAGCGAACACCGGGGAGCTGTTTTTT. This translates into CASSERANTGELFF.

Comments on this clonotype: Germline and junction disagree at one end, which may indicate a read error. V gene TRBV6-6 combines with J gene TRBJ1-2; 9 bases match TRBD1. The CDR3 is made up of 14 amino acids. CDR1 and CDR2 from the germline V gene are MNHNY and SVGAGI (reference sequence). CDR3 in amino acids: CAGSPTGGDYGYTF. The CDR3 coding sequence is TGTGCCGGCAGCCCGACAGGGGGGGACTATGGCTACACCTTC.

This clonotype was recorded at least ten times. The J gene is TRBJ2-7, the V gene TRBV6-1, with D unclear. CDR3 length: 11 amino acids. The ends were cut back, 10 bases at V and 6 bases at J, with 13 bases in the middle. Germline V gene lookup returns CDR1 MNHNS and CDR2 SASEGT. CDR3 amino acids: CATVDTAEQYF. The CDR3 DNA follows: TGTGCCACAGTCGATACGGCCGAGCAGTACTTC.

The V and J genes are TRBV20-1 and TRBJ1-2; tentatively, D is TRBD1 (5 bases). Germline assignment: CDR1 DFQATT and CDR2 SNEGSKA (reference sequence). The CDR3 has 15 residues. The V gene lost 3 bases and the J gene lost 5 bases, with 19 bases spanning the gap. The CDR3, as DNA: TGCAGTGCTAGTTTGCCCTCGGCTGGGGCGTATGGCTACACCTTC. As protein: CSASLPSAGAYGYTF.

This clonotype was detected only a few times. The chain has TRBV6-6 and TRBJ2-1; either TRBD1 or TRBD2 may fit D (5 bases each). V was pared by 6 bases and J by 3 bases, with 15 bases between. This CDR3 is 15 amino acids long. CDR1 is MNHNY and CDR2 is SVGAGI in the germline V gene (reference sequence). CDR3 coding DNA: TGTGCCAGCAGGGGACGGGGCGAGGGCTACAATGAGCAGTTCTTC. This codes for CASRGRGEGYNEQFF.

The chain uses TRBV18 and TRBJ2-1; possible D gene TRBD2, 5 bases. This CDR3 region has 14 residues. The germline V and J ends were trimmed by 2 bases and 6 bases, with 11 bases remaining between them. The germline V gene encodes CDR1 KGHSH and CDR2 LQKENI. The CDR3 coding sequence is TGTGCCAGCTCACCAGAGACTACCAGCAATGAGCAGTTCTTC. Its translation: CASSPETTSNEQFF.

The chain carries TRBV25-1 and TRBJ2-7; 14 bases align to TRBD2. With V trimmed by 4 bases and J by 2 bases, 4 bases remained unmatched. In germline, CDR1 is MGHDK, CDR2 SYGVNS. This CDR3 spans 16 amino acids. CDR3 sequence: CASSARTSGGTYEQYF. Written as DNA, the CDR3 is TGTGCCAGCAGTGCCCGGACTAGCGGGGGGACCTACGAGCAGTACTTC.

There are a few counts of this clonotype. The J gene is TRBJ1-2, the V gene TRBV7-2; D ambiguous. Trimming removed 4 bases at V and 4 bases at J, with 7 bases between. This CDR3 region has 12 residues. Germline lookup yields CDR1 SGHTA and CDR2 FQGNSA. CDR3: CASSSDAYGYTF. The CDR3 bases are TGTGCCAGCAGCTCCGACGCCTATGGCTACACCTTC.

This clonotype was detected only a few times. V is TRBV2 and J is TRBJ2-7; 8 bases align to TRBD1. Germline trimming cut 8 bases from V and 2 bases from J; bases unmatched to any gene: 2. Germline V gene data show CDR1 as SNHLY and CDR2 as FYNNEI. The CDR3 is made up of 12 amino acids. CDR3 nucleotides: TGTGCCAGCGCCAGGGGGCCCTACGAGCAGTACTTC. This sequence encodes CASARGPYEQYF.

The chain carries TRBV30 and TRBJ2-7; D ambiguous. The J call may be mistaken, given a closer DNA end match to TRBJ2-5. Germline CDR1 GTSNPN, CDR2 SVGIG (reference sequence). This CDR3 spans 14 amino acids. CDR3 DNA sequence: TGTGCCTGGAGTGTTACAGCCCAGTGGGAGACCCAGTACTTC. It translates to CAWSVTAQWETQYF.

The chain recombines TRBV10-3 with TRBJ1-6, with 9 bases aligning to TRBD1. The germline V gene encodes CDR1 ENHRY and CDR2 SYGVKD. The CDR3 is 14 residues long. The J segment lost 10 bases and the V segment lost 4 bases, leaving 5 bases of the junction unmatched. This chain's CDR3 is CAISAGTGQSPLHF. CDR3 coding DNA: TGTGCCATCAGTGCCGGGACAGGGCAATCACCCCTCCACTTT.

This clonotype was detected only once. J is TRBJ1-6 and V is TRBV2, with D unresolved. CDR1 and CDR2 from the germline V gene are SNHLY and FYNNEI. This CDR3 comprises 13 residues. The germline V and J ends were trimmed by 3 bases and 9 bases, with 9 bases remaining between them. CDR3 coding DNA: TGTGCCAGCAGTGACCAGGATAGTTCACCCCTCCACTTT. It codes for CASSDQDSSPLHF.

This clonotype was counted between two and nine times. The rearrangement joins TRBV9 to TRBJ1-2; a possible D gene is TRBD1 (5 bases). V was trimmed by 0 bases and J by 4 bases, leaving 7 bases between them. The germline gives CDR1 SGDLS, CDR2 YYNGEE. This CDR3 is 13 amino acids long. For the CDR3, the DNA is TGTGCCAGCAGCGTAGAGACAGCCTATGGCTACACCTTC. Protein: CASSVETAYGYTF.

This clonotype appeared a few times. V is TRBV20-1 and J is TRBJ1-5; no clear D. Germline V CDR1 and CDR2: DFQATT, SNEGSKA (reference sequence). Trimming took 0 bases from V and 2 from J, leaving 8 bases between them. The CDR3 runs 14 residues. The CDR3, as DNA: TGCAGTGCTAGAGAGGGGAACGGCAATCAGCCCCAGCATTTT. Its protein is CSAREGNGNQPQHF.

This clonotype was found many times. Here the CDR3 reads CSVSLQLDDEQYF. The CDR3 nucleotides are TGCAGCGTTTCACTACAACTGGACGACGAGCAGTACTTC. The chain links TRBV29-1 to TRBJ2-7; D call uncertain. The V gene lost 5 bases and the J gene lost 5 bases, with 16 bases spanning the gap. CDR1 SQVTM and CDR2 ANQGSEA come from the germline V gene. The CDR3 runs to 13 residues.

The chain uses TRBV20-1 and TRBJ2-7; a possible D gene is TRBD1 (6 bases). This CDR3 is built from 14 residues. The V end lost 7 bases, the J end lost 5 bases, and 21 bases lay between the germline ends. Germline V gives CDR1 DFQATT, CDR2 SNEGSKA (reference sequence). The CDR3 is CSVQGTGMINEQYF. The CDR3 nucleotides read TGCAGTGTTCAAGGTACAGGGATGATAAACGAGCAGTACTTC.

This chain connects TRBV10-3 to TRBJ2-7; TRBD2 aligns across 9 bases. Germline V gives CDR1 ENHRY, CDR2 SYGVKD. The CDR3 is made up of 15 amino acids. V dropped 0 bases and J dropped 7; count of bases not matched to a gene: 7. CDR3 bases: TGTGCCATCAGTGAGTCTAGCGGGAGATACAATGAGCAGTACTTC. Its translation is CAISESSGRYNEQYF.

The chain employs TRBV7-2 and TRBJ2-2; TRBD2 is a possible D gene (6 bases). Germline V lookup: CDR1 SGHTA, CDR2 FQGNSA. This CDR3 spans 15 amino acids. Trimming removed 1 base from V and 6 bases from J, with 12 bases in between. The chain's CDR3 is CASSLVSGEAGELFF. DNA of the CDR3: TGTGCCAGCAGCTTAGTCTCGGGGGAGGCCGGGGAGCTGTTTTTT.